The T cell receptor (beta chain) described here comes from a study of blood T cell repertoires in COVID-19. Overall study: COVID-19 samples, acute and convalescent, were from the United States, Italy and Spain.

How the authors handled the data: From reference gene primer amplification, estimates of nucleated cell counts were derived. Profiled with immunoSEQ multiplex PCR; TCRdb holds only in-frame clones, not every one. V, J and clone size derive from that table, while D and trimming were established from the DNA sequence. The sample shows about 320,000 clones, roughly 90% of them seen only once. Trimming removed 5 bases at V and 5 bases at J, with 6 bases between. The CDR3 consists of 11 residues. The TCR was taken from a man in his sixties who had recovered from COVID-19. The material sequenced was PBMCs or T cells enriched from blood (not recorded which). The J gene is TRBJ1-2, the V gene TRBV12-3 or TRBV12-4; D remains unclear. The CDR3 loop reads CASSTSYGYTF. CDR3 nucleotides: TGTGCCAGCAGTACCAGTTATGGCTACACCTTC.